This T cell receptor beta chain was documented in a study of T cells in Graves' hyperthyroidism and ophthalmopathy. Clinical symptoms, serum thyroxine and TRAb, thyroid ultrasound and orbital computed tomography were used for the diagnoses. Amplification targeted TCR beta CDR3 regions from RNA transcripts. The study used the HTBI primer set for a first-round RT-PCR of the TCR CDR3. TCRdb independently ran MiXCR on the multiplex PCR reads; one entry per CDR3 protein. The profile shows about 96,000 distinct CDR3 sequences, under 65% of them singletons. There are many counts of this clonotype. CDR3 size: 16 residues. The V gene's germline CDR1 is MNHEY and CDR2 SVGAGI. V shed 2 bases and J 1 base; nucleotides not matched to a gene: 5.

The specimen sequenced was blood. The gene calls are TRBV6-5 and TRBJ1-2; 9 nucleotides align to TRBD1. The clonotype was recovered from a woman aged 40-49 years with Graves' hyperthyroidism. CDR3: CASSYRGTGINYGYTF. In nucleotides, the CDR3 is TGTGCCAGCAGTTACCGGGGGACAGGGATTAACTATGGCTACACCTTC.